This T cell receptor beta chain originates from a study of T cells in Graves' hyperthyroidism and ophthalmopathy. Broader study findings: Blood held most thyroid clonotypes expanded above 0.001 frequency. Using 13 V-J features, a model discriminated ophthalmopathy from stable hyperthyroidism.

This clonotype turned up a few times. Its antigen is currently unknown. The source material, RNA transcripts, was used to amplify TCR beta CDR3 regions. An initial round of RT-PCR targeting the TCR CDR3 relied on the HTBI primer set. TCRdb processed the multiplex PCR reads anew with MiXCR; each CDR3 protein has one entry. The sample has 450,000 to 650,000 distinct CDR3 sequences, more than 20% seen once. CDR3 size: 12 residues. CDR1 is MNHNS and CDR2 is SASEGT in the germline V gene. V shed 0 bases and J shed 7 bases, with 6 bases lying between them. This sample holds PBMCs from about 9.3 ml fresh peripheral blood.

The sequence came from a man younger than 35 with Graves' hyperthyroidism. The rearrangement uses TRBV6-1 and TRBJ1-2; D is unclear. The source material was blood. DNA for the CDR3: TGTGCCAGCAGTGAAGCGGTAGTTGGCTACACCTTC. Translated: CASSEAVVGYTF.